The next 8 T cell receptor beta chains were all read from a single sample in a study of cytomegalovirus exposure and HLA in healthy donors. PCR employed 60 Vbeta and 13 Jbeta primers. Produced via immunoSEQ multiplex PCR; TCRdb's table is partial and in-frame only. The table lists 110,000 to 150,000 clones, approximately 80% of them singletons. Material for sequencing was PBMCs. The source is a woman aged 60 to 75 in good health and CMV-seropositive.

The chain combines TRBV9 with TRBJ2-1, with TRBD2 identical over 7 bases. CDR1 SGDLS and CDR2 YYNGEE come from the germline V gene. The CDR3 consists of 15 residues. The junction had 8 bases not matched to a gene; V was cut back by 4 bases and J by 4 bases. CDR3 sequence reads: CASSRGSGLYNEQFF. CDR3 bases: TGTGCCAGCAGCCGCGGGAGCGGACTGTACAATGAGCAGTTCTTC.

This chain uses TRBV25-1 with TRBJ2-7; 8 bases line up with TRBD2. V trimming: 7 bases; J trimming: 5 bases; junction bases outside the gene matches: 4. Germline V lookup: CDR1 MGHDK, CDR2 SYGVNS. The CDR3 is 12 residues long. The CDR3 reads CASTSGWDEQYF. The CDR3, as DNA: TGTGCCAGCACTAGCGGGTGGGACGAGCAGTACTTC.

The chain is built from TRBV6-6 and TRBJ2-1; perhaps TRBD2 as D (5 bases). The germline V gene has CDR1 MNHNY and CDR2 SVGAGI (reference sequence). Trimming shortened V by 0 bases and J by 10 bases, and 7 bases separated the two germline ends. The CDR3 has 12 residues. In DNA, the CDR3 is TGTGCCAGCAGTTACTCGACGGGGGAGCAGTTCTTC. It encodes CASSYSTGEQFF.

The chain joins TRBV30 to TRBJ2-1; 7 nucleotides match TRBD1. Germline loops: CDR1 GTSNPN, CDR2 SVGIG (reference sequence). The CDR3 is 15 residues long. Trimming at V came to 3 bases and at J to 6 bases, leaving 11 bases not matched to a gene. CDR3 amino acids: CAWSARRGLGNEQFF. DNA of the CDR3: TGTGCCTGGAGCGCAAGAAGGGGGCTCGGCAATGAGCAGTTCTTC.

The chain employs TRBV7-8 and TRBJ2-5, with 7 positions matching TRBD1. Matching the DNA end better, TRBJ2-7 makes the J call doubtful. The CDR3 spans 16 residues. Germline CDR1 and CDR2: SGHVS and FQNEAQ. CDR3 loop: CASTLSFTTGSHEQYF. Written as DNA, the CDR3 is TGTGCCAGCACCCTGAGCTTCACGACAGGGTCCCACGAGCAGTACTTC.

The chain is built from TRBV9 and TRBJ2-1; no clear D gene. V was clipped by 0 bases and J by 0 bases, with 10 bases between them. There are 16 residues in the CDR3. The germline V gene encodes CDR1 SGDLS and CDR2 YYNGEE. CDR3 loop: CASSVDGPSSYNEQFF. Here the CDR3 DNA reads TGTGCCAGCAGCGTAGATGGGCCGAGCTCCTACAATGAGCAGTTCTTC.

This chain uses TRBV9 with TRBJ1-1; D call uncertain. Germline V lookup: CDR1 SGDLS, CDR2 YYNGEE. V lost 6 bases, J lost 1 base, and 13 bases lay in between. This CDR3 has 14 amino acids. The CDR3 DNA is TGTGCCAGCAACGTTGCGGCTCAGAACACTGAAGCTTTCTTT. Protein: CASNVAAQNTEAFF.

J is TRBJ2-1 and V is TRBV28, with 11 bases identical to TRBD2. Trimming cost V 6 bases and J 8 bases; bases outside gene matches: 9. The CDR3 totals 15 residues. Germline V gene lookup returns CDR1 MDHEN and CDR2 SYDVKM. The CDR3 protein is CASSPTSGSIDEQFF. The CDR3 coding sequence is TGTGCCAGCAGCCCCACTAGCGGGAGTATCGATGAGCAGTTCTTC.